This T cell receptor (beta chain) emerged from a study of T cell changes during pregnancy in multiple sclerosis. Profiling relied on immunoSEQ multiplex PCR, and the TCRdb table lists in-frame clones only, not all of them. Of about 49,000 clones listed, more than 85% are singletons. This CDR3 comprises 14 residues. Germline V gene lookup returns CDR1 SGHAT and CDR2 FQNNGV. V was clipped by 9 bases and J by 2 bases, with 16 bases between them. The table lists this clone with a few counts. The chain joins TRBV11-2 to TRBJ1-1, with a tentative D call TRBD1 (5 bases). The source of this sequence is a female donor with multiple sclerosis, enrolled in a pregnancy study. Sample: peripheral blood, taken after pregnancy. The CDR3 DNA reads as TGTGCCAGTGCTGGGGGGATAGGAAACACTGAAGCTTTCTTT. It yields the protein CASAGGIGNTEAFF.